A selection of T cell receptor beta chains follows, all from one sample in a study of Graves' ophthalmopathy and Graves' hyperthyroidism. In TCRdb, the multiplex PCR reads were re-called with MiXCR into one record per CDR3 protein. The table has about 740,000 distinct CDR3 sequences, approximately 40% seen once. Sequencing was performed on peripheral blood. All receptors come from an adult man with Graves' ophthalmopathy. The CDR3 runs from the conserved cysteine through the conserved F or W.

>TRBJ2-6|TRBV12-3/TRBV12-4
CASSLIGLAGDGANVLTF
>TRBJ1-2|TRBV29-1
CSVVPPRTGTNYGYTF
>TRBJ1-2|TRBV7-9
CASSSGTTDGYTF
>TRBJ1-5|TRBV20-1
CSAGDGSNQPQHF
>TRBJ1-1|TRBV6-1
CASSEGVRGHTEAFF
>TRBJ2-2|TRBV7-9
CASSLVPGTGELFF
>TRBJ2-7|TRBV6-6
CASSYLDQRSYEQYF
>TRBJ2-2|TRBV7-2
CASSRRRTNTGELFF
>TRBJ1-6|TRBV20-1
CSAGQAVPSPLHF
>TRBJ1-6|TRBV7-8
CASSQQGVPLHF
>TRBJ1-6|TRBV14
CASSQDNRGLGSPLHF
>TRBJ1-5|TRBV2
CASWGGNQPQHF
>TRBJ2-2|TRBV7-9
CASSLILAGELFF
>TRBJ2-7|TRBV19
CASSTRFGDEQYF
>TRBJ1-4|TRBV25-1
CASSDGGASEKLFF
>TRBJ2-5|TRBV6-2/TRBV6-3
CASSYSYRRQGRETQYF
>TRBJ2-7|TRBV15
CATSRGTASLSEQYF
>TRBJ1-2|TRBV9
CAHSNYGYTF
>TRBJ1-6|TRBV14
CASSQVTGDQVHF
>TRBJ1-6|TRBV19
CASSTGEDNSPLHF
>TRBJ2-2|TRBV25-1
CASAVGTGELFF
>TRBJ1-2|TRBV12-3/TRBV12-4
CASSELGTTIGYGYTF
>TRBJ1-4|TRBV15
CATSPGTSGSEKLFF
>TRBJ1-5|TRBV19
CASIPSNQPQHF
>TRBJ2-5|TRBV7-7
CASSLAGGASRETQYF
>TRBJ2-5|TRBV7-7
CASSLGPRQGRTETQYF